This TCR beta chain comes out of a study of shared clonotypes between healthy human individuals (dated by TCRdb to about 2020). The study in broad terms: The cohort comprised two women and a few men aged 18 to 49 years. To increase sequencing depth and limit assay-specific biases, different laboratories used diverse techniques to prepare libraries and sequence TCR repertoires. To estimate repertoire size and how much clonotypes are shared between individuals, the study performed deep sequencing of blood TCR repertoires from a handful of healthy adults. Each donor's leukapheresis produced roughly between roughly 0.85 and 10 billion PBMCs. For each donor, CD4 naive and CD4 memory were each given three plates, CD8 naive was given two plates, and CD8 memory was given one plate.

The paper as a whole reports these results and caveats: About 5% of naive CD4, roughly 3.5% of naive CD8, around 2.3% of memory CD4, and over 0.35% of memory CD8 clonotypes were shared across a few donors. Pairwise subsampling led to the expectation that sequencing depth would affect the degree of clonotype sharing among donors. Sampling was restricted to blood, and TCR repertoires in tissues likely differ from the TCR repertoires found in blood. The genetic and exposure-history diversity represented was limited by the small number of donors. Larger estimated clonotype richness was generally found for naive subsets than for memory subsets. Even with the large sequencing depth, rarefaction of the sorted-subset datasets indicated that sequencing was incomplete. Compared with non-shared clonotypes, clonotypes shared by all four sorted-subset donors had higher generation probabilities.

Measured from the cysteine to the phenylalanine, the CDR3 is 16 residues long. The read is trimmed to its CDR3 DNA, 48 bases read in frame from base 1. The germline ends are 18 bases apart after V is trimmed by 4 bases and J by 6 bases. CDR1 and CDR2, looked up from the germline V gene, are ENHRY and SYGVKD. The donors were healthy, HIV-negative adults with no recently reported acute infections or vaccinations. Only Caucasian adults living in Nashville, Tennessee, USA were represented among the donors. CD4+ T cells were enriched through magnetic negative selection, after which naive cells were positively selected on CD45RA and the remaining negative fraction served as the memory subset. Blood was obtained by leukapheresis, after which PBMCs were separated by Ficoll-Histopaque density gradient centrifugation and cryopreserved in liquid nitrogen vapor phase. Analytical flow cytometry was used to check the purity and quantity of each magnetically sorted T cell population. From each sorted fraction, genomic DNA was isolated and quantified by UV absorbance on a Nanodrop 2000c.

For this clone: The antigen this receptor binds is unknown. It has no much larger one-base neighbor in the sample; base qualities were not kept.

Using the deep immunoSEQ assay, multiplex PCR amplified TCR CDR3 regions from genomic DNA. Extracted genomic DNA from each cell subset was spread evenly across all wells of several immunoSEQ 96-well plates, with each plate serving as a replicate. Each replicate PCR for sorted subsets received about 210 ng genomic DNA, equal to about 30,000 T cell genomes. Purified libraries were measured with a Qubit 3.0 fluorometer, size-checked on a Bioanalyzer 2100, and measured again with the KAPA Library Quantification kit. Every immunoSEQ 96-well plate was sequenced on a dedicated single-read 150-cycle Illumina NextSeq 550 flow cell. Per the original workflow: Because the immunoSEQ output included only junctional sequences and no quality scores, the filtering could not be the same as the filtering used for full-length reads. Sequences were annotated with PyIR, a Python wrapper for IgBLAST v1.9, and V/J genes and CDR3 were assigned using IMGT germline references. Reads were filtered out if the reads had weak V/J assignments (E-value above 1e-6), no CDR3, stop codons, out-of-frame junctions, or ambiguous translated residues. V3J clonotypes were defined by identical inferred V gene, J gene, and CDR3 amino acid sequence. To compute the percentage overlap between repertoires, the number of shared unique clonotypes was divided by the size of the smaller repertoire. Repertoire richness was assessed with RTK rarefaction, the Chao1 estimator, and Recon v2.1 estimates of unobserved clonotypes. Generation probabilities for all TCRbeta clonotypes obtained by the gDNA method from a handful of donors were computed using OLGA. TCRdb retrieved this table from immuneACCESS and kept in-frame rearrangements only. Not all clones are present; in checked studies, unresolved V genes account for under half, and no reason is known for the remainder. D and trimming come from the DNA, and the V and J calls and clone size come from that table. This sample has roughly 2 million clones in its table, and approximately 95% of those were observed once. The biggest ten clones account for approximately 0.13% of the sample.

This TCR derives from a man between 18 and 35 years old in good health. The V and J genes are TRBV10-3 and TRBJ2-2, with TRBD1 tentatively as D gene (8 bases match). The sequenced sample was naive CD4+ T cells sorted from blood. This specimen's cell subset or site label, interpreted: CD45RA+ positively selected. The DNA sequence is as follows: TGTGCCATCAGTGGTCGACAGGGGAGGGTCCCCGGGGAGCTGTTTTTT. It translates to CAISGRQGRVPGELFF.